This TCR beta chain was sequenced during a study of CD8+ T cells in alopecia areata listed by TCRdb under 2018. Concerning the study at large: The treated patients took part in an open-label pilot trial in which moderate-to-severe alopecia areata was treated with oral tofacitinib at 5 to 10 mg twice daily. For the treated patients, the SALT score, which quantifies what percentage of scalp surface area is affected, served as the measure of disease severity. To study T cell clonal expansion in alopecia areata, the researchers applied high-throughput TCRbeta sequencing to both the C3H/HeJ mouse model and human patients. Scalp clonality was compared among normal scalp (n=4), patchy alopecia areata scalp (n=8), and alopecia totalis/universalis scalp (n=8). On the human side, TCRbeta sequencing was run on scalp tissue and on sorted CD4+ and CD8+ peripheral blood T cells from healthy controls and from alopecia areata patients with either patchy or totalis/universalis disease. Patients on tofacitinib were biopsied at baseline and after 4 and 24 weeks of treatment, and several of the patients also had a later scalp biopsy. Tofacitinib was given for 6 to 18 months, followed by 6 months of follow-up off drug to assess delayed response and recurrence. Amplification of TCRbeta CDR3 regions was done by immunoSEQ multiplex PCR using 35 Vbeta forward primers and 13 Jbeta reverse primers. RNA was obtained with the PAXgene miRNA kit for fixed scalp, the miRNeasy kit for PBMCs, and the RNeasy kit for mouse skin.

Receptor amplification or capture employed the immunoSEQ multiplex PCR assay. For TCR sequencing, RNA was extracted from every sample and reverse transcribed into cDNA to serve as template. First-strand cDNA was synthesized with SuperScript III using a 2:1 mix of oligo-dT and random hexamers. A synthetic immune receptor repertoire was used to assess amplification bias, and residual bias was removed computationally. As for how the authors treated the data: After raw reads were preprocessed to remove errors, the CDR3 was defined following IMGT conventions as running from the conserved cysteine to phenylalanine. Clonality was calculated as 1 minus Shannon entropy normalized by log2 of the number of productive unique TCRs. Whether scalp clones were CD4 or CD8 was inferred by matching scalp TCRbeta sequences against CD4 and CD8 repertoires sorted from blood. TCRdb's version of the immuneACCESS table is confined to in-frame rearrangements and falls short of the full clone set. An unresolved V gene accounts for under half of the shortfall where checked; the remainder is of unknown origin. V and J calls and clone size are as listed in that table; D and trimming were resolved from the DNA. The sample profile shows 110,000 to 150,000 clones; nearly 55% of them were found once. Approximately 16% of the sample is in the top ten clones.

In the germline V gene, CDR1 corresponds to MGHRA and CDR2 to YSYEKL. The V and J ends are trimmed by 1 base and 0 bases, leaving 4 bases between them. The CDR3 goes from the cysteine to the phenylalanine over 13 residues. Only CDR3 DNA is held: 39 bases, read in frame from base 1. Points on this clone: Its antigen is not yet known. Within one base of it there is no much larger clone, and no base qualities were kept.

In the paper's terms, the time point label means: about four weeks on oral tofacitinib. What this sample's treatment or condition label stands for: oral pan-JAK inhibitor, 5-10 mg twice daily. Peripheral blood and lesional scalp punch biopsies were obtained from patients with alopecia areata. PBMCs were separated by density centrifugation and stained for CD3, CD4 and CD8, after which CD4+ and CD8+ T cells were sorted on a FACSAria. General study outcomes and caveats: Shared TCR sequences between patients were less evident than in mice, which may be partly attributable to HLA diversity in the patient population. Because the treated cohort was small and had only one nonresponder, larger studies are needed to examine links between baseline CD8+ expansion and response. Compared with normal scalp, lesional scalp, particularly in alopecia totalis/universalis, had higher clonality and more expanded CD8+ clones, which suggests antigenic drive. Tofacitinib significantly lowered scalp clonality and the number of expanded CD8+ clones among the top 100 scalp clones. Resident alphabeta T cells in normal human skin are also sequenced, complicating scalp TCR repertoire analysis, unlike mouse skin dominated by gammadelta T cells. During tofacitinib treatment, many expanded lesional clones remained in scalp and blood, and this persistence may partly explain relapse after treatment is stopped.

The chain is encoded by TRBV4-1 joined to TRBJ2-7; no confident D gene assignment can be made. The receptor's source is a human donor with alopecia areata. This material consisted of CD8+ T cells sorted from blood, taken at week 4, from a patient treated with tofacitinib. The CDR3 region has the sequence CASSQAASYEQYF. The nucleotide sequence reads TGCGCCAGCAGCCAAGCCGCCTCCTACGAGCAGTACTTC.